The clone carrying this TCR beta chain was seen more than once but under ten times. The antigen is undetermined. This entry belongs to a study of identical twins. MiXCR, applied by TCRdb to the 5' RACE reads, yields one record per CDR3 protein. Among about 1.7 million distinct CDR3 sequences listed, about 32% were seen once. Overall study results and limits: Instead of following the same donors, the conclusions were based on cross-sectional statistical analysis. Modeled out-of-frame TCR alpha sharing in monozygotic twins fell below observed levels. Out-of-frame alpha sequences shared by twins showed excess low generation probability. Fewer insertions were carried by abundant cord blood beta clonotypes, but none was seen in memory repertoires.

The V gene's germline CDR1 is MGHRA and CDR2 YSYEKL. The CDR3 runs 16 residues. The V end lost 2 bases, the J end lost 7 bases, and 19 bases lay between the germline ends. Sequenced sample: cord blood. This sequence originates from a newborn girl in good health. The chain couples TRBV4-1 to TRBJ2-3, with D maybe TRBD2 (6 bases). The CDR3 nucleotides are TGCGCCAGCAGCCAACGCCCGGGAGTGTCGATCCATACGCAGTATTTT. Its protein is CASSQRPGVSIHTQYF.